These 32 T cell receptor beta chains originate from one sample sequenced in a study of PD-L1 blockade in urothelial cancer. The sample's time point: pretreatment peripheral blood. Some clones are missing from TCRdb's copy, which holds only in-frame ones; the method was immunoSEQ multiplex PCR. The profile shows about 45,000 clones, more than 70% of them singletons. The input for sequencing was PBMCs, taken around atezolizumab (anti-PD-L1) treatment. The receptor source for this set is a donor at least 40 years old with urothelial cancer.

The rearrangement uses TRBV7-9 and TRBJ2-7; TRBD1 aligns across 7 bases. From germline, CDR1 is SEHNR and CDR2 FQNEAQ (reference sequence). CDR3 size: 16 residues. V lost 0 bases, J lost 2 bases, and 7 bases stayed unmatched. The CDR3 nucleotides are TGTGCCAGCAGCTTAGCCGGGACAGCCACTCCCTACGAGCAGTACTTC. Protein: CASSLAGTATPYEQYF.

The chain is built from TRBV29-1 and TRBJ1-2; 8 bases are shared with TRBD1. The CDR3 spans 14 residues. Germline trimming cut 1 base from V and 8 bases from J; bases unmatched to any gene: 9. The V gene's germline CDR1 is SQVTM and CDR2 ANQGSEA. CDR3 DNA: TGCAGCGTTGAAGTGGTACAGGGGGTAGACGGCTACACCTTC. Translated, it gives CSVEVVQGVDGYTF.

The V gene is TRBV29-1, the J gene TRBJ1-2; D is uncertain. This CDR3 has 11 amino acids. Germline CDR1 is SQVTM and CDR2 is ANQGSEA. Trimming shortened V by 7 bases and J by 5 bases, and 11 bases separated the two germline ends. CDR3 region: CSAEKSYGYTF. The CDR3 DNA is TGCAGCGCCGAGAAAAGTTATGGCTACACCTTC.

The chain employs TRBV30 and TRBJ2-3; 8 bases are shared with TRBD1. Trimming cost V 3 bases and J 6 bases; bases outside gene matches: 14. The CDR3 runs to 16 residues. CDR1 is GTSNPN and CDR2 is SVGIG in the germline V gene (reference sequence). CDR3 coding DNA: TGTGCCTGGAGCGCAGGGGGACAGGCGTTCGGTGATACGCAGTATTTT. Translated, it gives CAWSAGGQAFGDTQYF.

The chain links TRBV7-8 to TRBJ1-4, with D possibly matching TRBD1 (5 bases). There are 14 residues in the CDR3. V lost 3 bases, J lost 4 bases, and 9 bases lay in between. CDR1 and CDR2 (germline): SGHVS, FQNEAQ. The DNA of the CDR3 is TGTGCCAGCAGCTTCCGGGGGGATAATGAAAAACTGTTTTTT. Translated: CASSFRGDNEKLFF.

The chain has TRBV2 and TRBJ1-1, with 7 bases lining up with TRBD1. Losses at the gene ends were 8 bases for V and 4 bases for J; bases not matched to a gene: 7. The germline gives CDR1 SNHLY, CDR2 FYNNEI. The CDR3 is 13 residues long. In DNA, the CDR3 is TGTGCCAGCCCCACAGGGGATACCACTGAAGCTTTCTTT. This encodes CASPTGDTTEAFF.

This chain connects TRBV28 to TRBJ2-1; maybe TRBD1 (5 bases). CDR3 length equals 16 residues. The germline gives CDR1 MDHEN, CDR2 SYDVKM. V lost 2 bases to trimming and J lost 5 bases, with 16 bases between them. The DNA for the CDR3 is TGTGCCAGCAGTTTAGATCCCCCCCGCAGGGACAATGAGCAGTTCTTC. Translated, it gives CASSLDPPRRDNEQFF.

This chain uses TRBV18 with TRBJ1-2; no definite D call. Trimming took off 0 bases at V and 4 bases at J, with 9 bases between the two ends. Looked up from germline, CDR1 is KGHSH and CDR2 is LQKENI. The CDR3 has 14 residues. CDR3 sequence (DNA): TGTGCCAGCTCACCACCCGCTACCGGCTATGGCTACACCTTC. This gives the protein CASSPPATGYGYTF. Together with reference TRBV18 and TRBJ1-2, the CDR3 gives the full variable domain: NAGVMQNPRHLVRRRGQEARLRCSPMKGHSHVYWYRQLPEEGLKFMVYLQKENIIDESGMPKERFSAEFPKEGPSILRIQQVVRGDSAAYFCASSPPATGYGYTFGSGTRLTVV.

The chain uses TRBV11-2 and TRBJ2-7; D call uncertain. The CDR3 runs to 15 residues. From germline, CDR1 is SGHAT and CDR2 FQNNGV. V gave up 1 base and J gave up 7 bases, with 17 bases separating them. This CDR3 is CASSLVPRLHQEQYF. CDR3 sequence (DNA): TGTGCCAGCAGCTTAGTCCCCAGACTCCATCAAGAGCAGTACTTC.

This clone was observed a single time. The rearrangement uses TRBV7-3 and TRBJ2-3; TRBD1 matches at 10 bases. CDR1 and CDR2 (germline): SGHTA, FQGTGA. The CDR3 spans 17 residues. V trimming: 5 bases; J trimming: 3 bases; junction bases outside the gene matches: 11. The CDR3 coding sequence is TGTGCCAGCAGCGCCTACCACCGGGACAGGGGAACAGATACGCAGTATTTT. It translates to CASSAYHRDRGTDTQYF. The full variable domain, its missing parts supplied by reference TRBV7-3 and TRBJ2-3, is GAGVSQTPSNKVTEKGKYVELRCDPISGHTALYWYRQSLGQGPEFLIYFQGTGAADDSGLPNDRFFAVRPEGSVSTLKIQRTERGDSAVYLCASSAYHRDRGTDTQYFGPGTRLTVL.

The chain links TRBV18 to TRBJ1-1; 7 nucleotides match TRBD1. V lost 3 bases, J lost 4 bases, and 5 bases stayed unmatched. Germline V CDR1 and CDR2: KGHSH, LQKENI. The CDR3 totals 14 residues. CDR3 in amino acids: CASSPRQGSTEAFF. In DNA, the CDR3 is TGTGCCAGCTCACCCAGACAGGGTAGCACTGAAGCTTTCTTT.

This clone was seen a few times. The chain has TRBV18 and TRBJ1-2; 12 bases match TRBD1. The CDR3 runs to 15 residues. Germline CDR1 reads KGHSH; CDR2 reads LQKENI. V shed 5 bases and J 4 bases; nucleotides not matched to a gene: 5. The CDR3: CASSSTGQGAYGYTF. The CDR3 region has the DNA TGTGCCAGCTCATCCACGGGACAGGGGGCCTATGGCTACACCTTC.

The chain has TRBV5-8 and TRBJ2-7; no reliable D call. There are 13 residues in the CDR3. The germline gives CDR1 SGHTS, CDR2 YDEGEE. V lost 5 bases and J 3 bases, leaving 12 bases between the germline ends. The DNA for the CDR3 is TGTGCCAGCAGTTCCTACGCCGGCTACGAGCAGTACTTC. It encodes CASSSYAGYEQYF.

The chain uses TRBV7-2 and TRBJ2-1; the match to TRBD2 covers 14 bases. Germline V gene lookup returns CDR1 SGHTA and CDR2 FQGNSA. With V trimmed by 6 bases and J by 9 bases, 4 bases remained unmatched. This CDR3 has 14 amino acids. The CDR3 reads CASRTGLAGGEQFF. CDR3 nucleotide sequence: TGTGCCAGCAGAACCGGACTAGCGGGAGGTGAGCAGTTCTTC. The full variable domain, rest sourced from reference TRBV7-2 and TRBJ2-1, is GAGVSQSPSNKVTEKGKDVELRCDPISGHTALYWYRQSLGQGLEFLIYFQGNSAPDKSGLPSDRFSAERTGGSVSTLTIQRTQQEDSAVYLCASRTGLAGGEQFFGPGTRLTVL.

The chain joins TRBV4-1 to TRBJ1-2; possibly TRBD1 for D (5 bases). This CDR3 region has 13 residues. Per germline, CDR1 MGHRA and CDR2 YSYEKL. The V gene lost 1 base and the J gene lost 6 bases, with 9 bases spanning the gap. Here the CDR3 reads CASSQGGLDGYTF. CDR3 sequence (DNA): TGCGCCAGCAGCCAAGGGGGCTTGGATGGCTACACCTTC.

The chain carries TRBV18 and TRBJ1-4; D is unresolved. Germline V lookup: CDR1 KGHSH, CDR2 LQKENI. V lost 3 bases, J lost 0 bases, and 11 bases lay in between. This CDR3 has 16 residues. CDR3 region: CASSPPGRATNEKLFF. Written as DNA, the CDR3 is TGTGCCAGCTCACCGCCCGGGCGGGCAACTAATGAAAAACTGTTTTTT.

The V and J genes are TRBV9 and TRBJ2-1, with a tentative D call TRBD2 (5 bases). This CDR3 comprises 15 residues. Germline V lookup: CDR1 SGDLS, CDR2 YYNGEE. The V and J ends lost 0 bases and 3 bases respectively, with 10 bases between them. This CDR3 reads CASSVVGVGYNEQFF. The CDR3 bases are TGTGCCAGCAGCGTAGTCGGGGTCGGCTACAATGAGCAGTTCTTC.

This clone was detected a few times. The chain recombines TRBV21-1 with TRBJ2-4; the table assigns TRBD2, which was not confirmed against the DNA. TRBV21-1 is termed a pseudogene. The CDR3 extends over 21 amino acids. DNA for the CDR3: TGTGCCAGCAGCAAAGAGCCCCCCTGGCGGGAGGTACCCGTAGCCAAAAACATTCAGTACTTC. Translated, it gives CASSKEPPWREVPVAKNIQYF.

The rearrangement uses TRBV6-5 and TRBJ2-3; D not certain. Germline V gene lookup returns CDR1 MNHEY and CDR2 SVGAGI. V lost 5 bases and J lost 2, with 8 bases in between. This CDR3 contains 13 residues. The CDR3, as DNA: TGTGCCAGCAGTGAGGTAGTCACAGATACGCAGTATTTT. It specifies CASSEVVTDTQYF.

The chain employs TRBV6-5 and TRBJ2-2, with 9 positions matching TRBD2. CDR3 length: 16 residues. V lost 0 bases and J lost 3; bases outside the gene matches: 2. CDR1 is MNHEY and CDR2 is SVGAGI in the germline V gene. The CDR3 DNA sequence: TGTGCCAGCAGTTACTCGACTAGCGGTTACACCGGGGAGCTGTTTTTT. It translates to CASSYSTSGYTGELFF.

The rearrangement joins TRBV7-2 to TRBJ2-2, with 9 bases lining up with TRBD2. The V and J ends lost 1 base and 0 bases, in that order; junction bases with no gene match: 6. The CDR3 is 18 residues long. Per germline, CDR1 SGHTA and CDR2 FQGNSA. CDR3 sequence (DNA): TGTGCCAGCAGCTTAGTTTTGGGACTAGCAGCGAACACCGGGGAGCTGTTTTTT. Translated, it gives CASSLVLGLAANTGELFF.

The V call is TRBV11-3, the J call TRBJ2-5, with a possible D match to TRBD1 (7 bases). Between the trimmed V and J ends, which lost 3 bases and 7 bases, there was a span of 18 bases. CDR3 size: 15 residues. Germline assignment: CDR1 SGHNT and CDR2 YENEEA. The DNA for the CDR3 is TGTGCCAGCAGCTTTGTCAGAGCCCAGGGGGGGACCCAGTACTTC. Protein: CASSFVRAQGGTQYF.

The rearrangement joins TRBV7-9 to TRBJ1-1, with 9 bases that match TRBD1. This CDR3 has 14 amino acids. The junction had 7 bases not matched to a gene; V was cut back by 5 bases and J by 6 bases. Germline lookup yields CDR1 SEHNR and CDR2 FQNEAQ (reference sequence). The CDR3 coding sequence is TGTGCCAGCAGCACGGGACAGGGACGGGCTGAAGCTTTCTTT. It yields the protein CASSTGQGRAEAFF.

This rearrangement joins TRBV6-5 to TRBJ2-3; 8 positions agree with TRBD1. The CDR3 loop spans 15 amino acids. Germline loops: CDR1 MNHEY, CDR2 SVGAGI. J gave up 5 bases and V 2 bases, and 6 bases lay outside the gene matches. Here the CDR3 DNA reads TGTGCCAGCAGTTACGGTATCGGACAGGGAGATACGCAGTATTTT. Translation: CASSYGIGQGDTQYF.

This clone was recorded once. The rearrangement joins TRBV19 to TRBJ2-3; no definite D call. The V gene's germline CDR1 is LNHDA and CDR2 SQIVND (reference sequence). Trimming cost V 3 bases and J 0 bases, with 13 bases left between them. The CDR3 is 16 amino acids. The CDR3 DNA reads as TGTGCCAGTAGTATTTTTAGTCGAGCTAGCACAGATACGCAGTATTTT. It is translated as CASSIFSRASTDTQYF. The full variable domain, rest sourced from reference TRBV19 and TRBJ2-3, is DGGITQSPKYLFRKEGQNVTLSCEQNLNHDAMYWYRQDPGQGLRLIYYSQIVNDFQKGDIAEGYSVSREKKESFPLTVTSAQKNPTAFYLCASSIFSRASTDTQYFGPGTRLTVL.

This chain links TRBV7-2 with TRBJ1-1; unclear D gene. The V gene lost 3 bases and the J gene lost 3 bases, with 8 bases spanning the gap. Germline V CDR1 and CDR2: SGHTA, FQGNSA. The CDR3 consists of 13 residues. The CDR3 protein is CASSFRGYTEAFF. As DNA, the CDR3 is TGTGCCAGCAGCTTTCGGGGATACACTGAAGCTTTCTTT.

The J gene is TRBJ2-2, the V gene TRBV14, with no clear D. V dropped 4 bases and J dropped 6 bases, with 9 bases sitting between them. Per germline, CDR1 SGHDN and CDR2 FVKESK. This CDR3 has 13 amino acids. CDR3 sequence reads: CASSPPWPGELFF. For the CDR3, the DNA is TGTGCCAGCAGCCCACCATGGCCCGGGGAGCTGTTTTTT.

This clone was recorded only once. The CDR3 protein is CASSFGQNKGKLFF. In DNA, the CDR3 is TGCGCCAGCAGCTTCGGACAGAACAAGGGAAAACTGTTTTTT. The chain carries TRBV5-1 and TRBJ1-4; possible D gene TRBD1, 6 bases. The CDR3 has 14 amino acids. In germline, CDR1 is SGHRS, CDR2 YFSETQ. Between the trimmed V and J ends, which lost 2 bases and 10 bases, there was a span of 15 bases.

The genes are TRBV2 and TRBJ2-7, with D hard to call. Trimming removed 8 bases at V and 6 bases at J, with 14 bases between. Germline V gene lookup returns CDR1 SNHLY and CDR2 FYNNEI. CDR3 length: 12 amino acids. The CDR3 nucleotides read TGTGCCAGCCAAGAGCCGGTGTCCGAGCAGTACTTC. It translates to CASQEPVSEQYF.

This clone was observed a handful of times. The chain uses TRBV5-1 and TRBJ1-2, with D tentatively TRBD1 (5 bases). The CDR3 runs 16 residues. V dropped 0 bases and J dropped 8 bases, with 20 bases sitting between them. Looked up from germline, CDR1 is SGHRS and CDR2 is YFSETQ. The CDR3 DNA follows: TGCGCCAGCAGCTTGGCCGCTGGGCGGGACGGGGGAGGCTACACCTTC. Amino acid sequence: CASSLAAGRDGGGYTF. The full variable domain, rest sourced from reference TRBV5-1 and TRBJ1-2, is KAGVTQTPRYLIKTRGQQVTLSCSPISGHRSVSWYQQTPGQGLQFLFEYFSETQRNKGNFPGRFSGRQFSNSRSEMNVSTLELGDSALYLCASSLAAGRDGGGYTFGSGTRLTVV.

V is TRBV6-1 and J is TRBJ1-5; D is unclear. The CDR3 is 15 residues long. The V and J ends lost 3 bases and 0 bases respectively, with 9 bases between them. CDR1 and CDR2 (germline): MNHNS, SASEGT. The DNA of the CDR3 is TGTGCCAGCAGTGAGGGCAGAATTAGCAATCAGCCCCAGCATTTT. Protein sequence: CASSEGRISNQPQHF.

The chain links TRBV19 to TRBJ1-5; 7 bases agree with TRBD1. Germline values: CDR1 LNHDA, CDR2 SQIVND (reference sequence). There are 16 residues in the CDR3. Trimming took 5 bases from V and 7 from J; bases not matched to a gene: 14. In DNA form, the CDR3 reads TGTGCCAGTAGTGGCATCAGGGGGGTTTTTGGGCAGCCCCAGCATTTT. Translated, it gives CASSGIRGVFGQPQHF. Drawing the rest from reference TRBV19 and TRBJ1-5, the complete variable domain is DGGITQSPKYLFRKEGQNVTLSCEQNLNHDAMYWYRQDPGQGLRLIYYSQIVNDFQKGDIAEGYSVSREKKESFPLTVTSAQKNPTAFYLCASSGIRGVFGQPQHFGDGTRLSIL.